This T cell receptor beta chain was obtained from a study of tumor-infiltrating lymphocytes in oesophageal squamous cell carcinoma. TCRdb independently ran MiXCR on the PCR reads; one entry per CDR3 protein. Among 5,600 or so distinct CDR3 sequences listed, roughly 15% were seen once. The V and J ends lost 1 base and 12 bases, in that order; junction bases with no gene match: 6. The CDR3 runs to 13 residues. Per germline, CDR1 DFQATT and CDR2 SNEGSKA (reference sequence). The sequenced material came from esophageal tumor tissue. The chain joins TRBV20-1 to TRBJ2-1, with 10 bases lining up with TRBD2. The TCR comes from a male donor with esophageal squamous cell carcinoma. The CDR3: CSARASGGLSQFF. As DNA, the CDR3 is TGCAGTGCTAGAGCTAGCGGGGGACTATCGCAGTTCTTC.